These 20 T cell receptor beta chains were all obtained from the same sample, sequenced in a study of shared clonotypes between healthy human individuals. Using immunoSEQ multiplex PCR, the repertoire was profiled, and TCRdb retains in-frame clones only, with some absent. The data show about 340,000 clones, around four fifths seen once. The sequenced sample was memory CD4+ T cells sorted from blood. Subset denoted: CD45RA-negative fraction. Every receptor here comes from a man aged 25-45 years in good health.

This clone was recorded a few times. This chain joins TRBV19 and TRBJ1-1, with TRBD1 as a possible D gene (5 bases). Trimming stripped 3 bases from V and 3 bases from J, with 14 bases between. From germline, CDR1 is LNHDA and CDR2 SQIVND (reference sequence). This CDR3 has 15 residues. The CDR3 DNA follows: TGTGCCAGTAGTATGAGTGTGCAGGGCTACACTGAAGCTTTCTTT. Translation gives CASSMSVQGYTEAFF.

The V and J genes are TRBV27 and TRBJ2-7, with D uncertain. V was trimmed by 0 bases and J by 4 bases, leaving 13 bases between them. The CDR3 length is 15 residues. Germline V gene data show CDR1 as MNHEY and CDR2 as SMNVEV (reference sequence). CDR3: CASSLSGRGLYEQYF. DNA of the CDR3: TGTGCCAGCAGTTTATCAGGAAGAGGTCTTTACGAGCAGTACTTC.

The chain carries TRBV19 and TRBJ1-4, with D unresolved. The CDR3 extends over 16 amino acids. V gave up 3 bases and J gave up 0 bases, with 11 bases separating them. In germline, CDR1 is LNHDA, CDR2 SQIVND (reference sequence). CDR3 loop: CASSMNSPSTNEKLFF. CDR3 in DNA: TGTGCCAGTAGTATGAACAGCCCATCAACTAATGAAAAACTGTTTTTT.

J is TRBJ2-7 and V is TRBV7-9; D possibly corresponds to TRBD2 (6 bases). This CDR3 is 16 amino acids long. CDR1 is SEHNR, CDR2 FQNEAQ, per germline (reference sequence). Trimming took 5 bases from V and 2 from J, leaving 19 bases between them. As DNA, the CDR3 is TGTGCCAGCAGCCACGGGTCGGGGACTGTGACCTACGAGCAGTACTTC. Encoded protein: CASSHGSGTVTYEQYF.

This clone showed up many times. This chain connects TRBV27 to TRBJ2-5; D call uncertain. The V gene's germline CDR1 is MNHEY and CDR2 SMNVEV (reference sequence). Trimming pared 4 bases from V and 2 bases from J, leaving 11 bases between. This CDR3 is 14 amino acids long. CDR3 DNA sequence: TGTGCCAGCAGTTCAATCAATCGACAAGAGACCCAGTACTTC. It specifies CASSSINRQETQYF.

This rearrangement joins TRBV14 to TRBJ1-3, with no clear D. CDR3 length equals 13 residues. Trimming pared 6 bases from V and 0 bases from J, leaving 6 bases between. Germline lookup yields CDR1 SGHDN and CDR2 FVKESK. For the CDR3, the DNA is TGTGCCAGCAGACCGAGCTCTGGAAACACCATATATTTT. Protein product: CASRPSSGNTIYF. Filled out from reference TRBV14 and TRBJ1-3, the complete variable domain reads EAGVTQFPSHSVIEKGQTVTLRCDPISGHDNLYWYRRVMGKEIKFLLHFVKESKQDESGMPNNRFLAERTGGTYSTLKVQPAELEDSGVYFCASRPSSGNTIYFGEGSWLTVV.

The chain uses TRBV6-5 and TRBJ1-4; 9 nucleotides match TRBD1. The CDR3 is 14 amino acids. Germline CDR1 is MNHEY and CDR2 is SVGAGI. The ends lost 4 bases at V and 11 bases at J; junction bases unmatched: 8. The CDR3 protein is CASSSGTGLRKLFF. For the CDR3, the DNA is TGTGCCAGCAGTTCCGGGACAGGGTTGAGGAAACTGTTTTTT.

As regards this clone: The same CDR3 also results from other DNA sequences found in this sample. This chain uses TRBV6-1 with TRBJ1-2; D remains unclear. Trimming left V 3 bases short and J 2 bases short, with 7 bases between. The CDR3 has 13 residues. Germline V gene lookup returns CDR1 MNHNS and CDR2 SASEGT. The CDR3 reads CASSETQNYGYTF. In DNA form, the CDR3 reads TGTGCCAGCAGTGAGACGCAGAACTATGGCTACACCTTC.

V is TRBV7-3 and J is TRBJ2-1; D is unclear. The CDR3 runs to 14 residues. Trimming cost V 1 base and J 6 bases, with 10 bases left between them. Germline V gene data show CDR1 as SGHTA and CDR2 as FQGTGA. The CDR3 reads CASSLMRASNEQFF. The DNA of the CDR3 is TGTGCCAGCAGCTTAATGAGAGCCTCCAATGAGCAGTTCTTC.

CDR3 amino acids: CASSLSGSLTGELFF. DNA of the CDR3: TGCGCCAGCAGCTTGTCAGGGTCCCTCACCGGGGAGCTGTTTTTT. The genes are TRBV5-1 and TRBJ2-2; D is perhaps TRBD1 (5 bases). V dropped 1 base and J dropped 4 bases, with 11 bases sitting between them. The CDR3 loop spans 15 amino acids. Germline loops: CDR1 SGHRS, CDR2 YFSETQ.

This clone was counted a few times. CDR3 DNA sequence: TGTGCCAGCAGTTACTCGCGTGGGGGGGCTGAAGCTTTCTTT. Residues: CASSYSRGGAEAFF. The chain combines TRBV6-5 with TRBJ1-1, with a weak D call TRBD1 (5 bases). The length of the CDR3 is 14 residues. Trimming removed 0 bases at V and 6 bases at J, with 11 bases between. CDR1 and CDR2 from the germline V gene are MNHEY and SVGAGI.

The CDR3 DNA is TGTGCCTCCCCCGGGACAGGGGCTCCGTGGAACACTGAAGCTTTCTTT. This codes for CASPGTGAPWNTEAFF. The chain has TRBV30 and TRBJ1-1, with 10 bases lining up with TRBD1. The CDR3 has 16 residues. J lost 1 base, V lost 7 bases, and 12 bases had no gene match. Germline lookup yields CDR1 GTSNPN and CDR2 SVGIG (reference sequence). The variable domain in full, completed from reference TRBV30 and TRBJ1-1, reads SQTIHQWPATLVQPVGSPLSLECTVEGTSNPNLYWYRQAAGRGLQLLFYSVGIGQISSEVPQNLSASRPQDRQFILSSKKLLLSDSGFYLCASPGTGAPWNTEAFFGQGTRLTVV.

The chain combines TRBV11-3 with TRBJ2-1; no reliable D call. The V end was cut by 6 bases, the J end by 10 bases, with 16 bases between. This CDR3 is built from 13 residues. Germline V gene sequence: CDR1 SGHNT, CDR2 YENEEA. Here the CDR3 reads CASSSNGIGEQFF. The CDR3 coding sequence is TGTGCCAGCAGTTCAAACGGAATCGGAGAGCAGTTCTTC.

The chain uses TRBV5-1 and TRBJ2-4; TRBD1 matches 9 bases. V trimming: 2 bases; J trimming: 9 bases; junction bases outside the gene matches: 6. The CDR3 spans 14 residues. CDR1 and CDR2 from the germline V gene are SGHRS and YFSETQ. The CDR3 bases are TGCGCCAGCAGCTTACAGGGGGCGAAGGTCATTCAGTACTTC. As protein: CASSLQGAKVIQYF.

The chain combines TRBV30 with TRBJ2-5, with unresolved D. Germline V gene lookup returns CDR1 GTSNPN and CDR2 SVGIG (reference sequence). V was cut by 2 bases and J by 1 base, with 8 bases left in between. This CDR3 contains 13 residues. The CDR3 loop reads CAWSSGLQETQYF. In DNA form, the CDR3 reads TGTGCCTGGAGTTCCGGGCTCCAAGAGACCCAGTACTTC.

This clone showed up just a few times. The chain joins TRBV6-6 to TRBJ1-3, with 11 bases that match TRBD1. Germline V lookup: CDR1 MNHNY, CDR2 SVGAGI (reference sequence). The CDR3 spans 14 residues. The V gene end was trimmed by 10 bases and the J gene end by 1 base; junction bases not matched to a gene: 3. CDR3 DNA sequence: TGTGCCATCGGACAGGGGGCATCTGGAAACACCATATATTTT. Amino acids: CAIGQGASGNTIYF.

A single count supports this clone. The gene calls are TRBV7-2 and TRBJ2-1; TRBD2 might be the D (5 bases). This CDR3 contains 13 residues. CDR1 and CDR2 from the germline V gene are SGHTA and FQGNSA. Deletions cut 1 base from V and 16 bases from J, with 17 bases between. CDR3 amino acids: CASSLDPGLSPFF. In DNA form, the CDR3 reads TGTGCCAGCAGCTTAGACCCAGGACTTAGCCCCTTCTTC.

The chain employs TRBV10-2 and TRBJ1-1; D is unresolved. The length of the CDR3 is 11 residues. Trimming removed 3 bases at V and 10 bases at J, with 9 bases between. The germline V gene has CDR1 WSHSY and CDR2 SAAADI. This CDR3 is CASSEWNGAFF. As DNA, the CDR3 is TGCGCCAGCAGTGAATGGAATGGAGCTTTCTTT.

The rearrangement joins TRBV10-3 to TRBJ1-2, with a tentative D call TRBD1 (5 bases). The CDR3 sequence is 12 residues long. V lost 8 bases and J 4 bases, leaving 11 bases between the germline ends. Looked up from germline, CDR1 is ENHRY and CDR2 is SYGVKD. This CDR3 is CAIGRDFYGYTF. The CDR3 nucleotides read TGTGCCATCGGTCGGGACTTCTATGGCTACACCTTC.

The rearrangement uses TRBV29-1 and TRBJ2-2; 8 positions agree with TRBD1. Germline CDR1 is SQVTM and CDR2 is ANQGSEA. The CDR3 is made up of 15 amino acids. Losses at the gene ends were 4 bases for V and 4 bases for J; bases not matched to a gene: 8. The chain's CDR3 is CSVGTGGVVTGELFF. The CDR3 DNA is TGCAGCGTTGGAACAGGGGGAGTAGTCACCGGGGAGCTGTTTTTT.